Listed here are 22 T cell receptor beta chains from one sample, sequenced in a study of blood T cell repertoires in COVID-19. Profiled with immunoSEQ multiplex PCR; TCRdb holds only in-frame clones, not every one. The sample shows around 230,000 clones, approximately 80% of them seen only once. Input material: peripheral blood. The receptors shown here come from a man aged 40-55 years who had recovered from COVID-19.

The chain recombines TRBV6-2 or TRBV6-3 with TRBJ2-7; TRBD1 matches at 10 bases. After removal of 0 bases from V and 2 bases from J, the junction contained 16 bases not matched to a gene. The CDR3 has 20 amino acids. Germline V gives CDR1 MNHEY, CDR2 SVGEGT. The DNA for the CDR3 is TGTGCCAGCAGTTACTCGAACTCTGGGACAGGGGTCTACACTGCCTACGAGCAGTACTTC. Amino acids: CASSYSNSGTGVYTAYEQYF.

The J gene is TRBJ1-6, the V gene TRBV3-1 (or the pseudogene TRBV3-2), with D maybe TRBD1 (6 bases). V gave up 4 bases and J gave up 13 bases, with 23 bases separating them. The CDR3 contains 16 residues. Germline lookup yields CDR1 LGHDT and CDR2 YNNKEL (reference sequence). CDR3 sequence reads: CASSPAITGLFSPLHF. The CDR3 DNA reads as TGTGCCAGCAGCCCGGCCATAACAGGGCTTTTCTCGCCCCTCCACTTT.

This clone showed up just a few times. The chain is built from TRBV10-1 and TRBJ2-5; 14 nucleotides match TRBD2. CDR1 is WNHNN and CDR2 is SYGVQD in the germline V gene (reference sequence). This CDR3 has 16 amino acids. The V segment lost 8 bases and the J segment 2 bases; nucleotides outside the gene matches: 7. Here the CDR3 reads CASGLGLAGGQETQYF. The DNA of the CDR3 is TGCGCCAGCGGGCTTGGACTAGCGGGGGGTCAAGAGACCCAGTACTTC.

Here the CDR3 reads CASSPLPQGDTQYF. The CDR3 region has the DNA TGTGCCAGCTCACCACTCCCCCAGGGAGATACGCAGTATTTT. The chain joins TRBV18 to TRBJ2-3; a possible D gene is TRBD1 (5 bases). Germline-derived CDR1 and CDR2 are KGHSH and LQKENI. The CDR3 runs 14 residues. Trimming shortened V by 1 base and J by 5 bases, and 10 bases separated the two germline ends.

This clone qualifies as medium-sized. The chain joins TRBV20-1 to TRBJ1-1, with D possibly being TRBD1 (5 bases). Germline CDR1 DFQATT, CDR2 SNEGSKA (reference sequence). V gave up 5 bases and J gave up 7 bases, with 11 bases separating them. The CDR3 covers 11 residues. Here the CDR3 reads CSAGAEREAFF. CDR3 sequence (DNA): TGCAGTGCTGGGGCCGAGCGTGAAGCTTTCTTT.

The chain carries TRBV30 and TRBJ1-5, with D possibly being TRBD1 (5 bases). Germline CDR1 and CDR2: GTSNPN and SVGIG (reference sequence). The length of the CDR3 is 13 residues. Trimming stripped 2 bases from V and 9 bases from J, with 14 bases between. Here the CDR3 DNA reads TGTGCCTGGAGTCCCCCGGCGGGGCGGCCCCAGCATTTT. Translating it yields CAWSPPAGRPQHF.

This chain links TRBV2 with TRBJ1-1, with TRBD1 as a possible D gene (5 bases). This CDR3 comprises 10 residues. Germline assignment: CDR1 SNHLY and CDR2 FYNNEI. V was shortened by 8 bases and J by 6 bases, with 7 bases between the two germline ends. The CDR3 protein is CASGGAEAFF. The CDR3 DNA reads TGTGCCAGCGGGGGGGCTGAAGCTTTCTTT.

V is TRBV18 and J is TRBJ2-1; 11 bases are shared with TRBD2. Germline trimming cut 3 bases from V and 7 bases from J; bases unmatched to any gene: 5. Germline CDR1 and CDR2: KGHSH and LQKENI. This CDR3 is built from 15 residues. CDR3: CASSPTSGSRNEQFF. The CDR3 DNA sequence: TGTGCCAGCTCACCTACTAGCGGGAGTAGGAATGAGCAGTTCTTC.

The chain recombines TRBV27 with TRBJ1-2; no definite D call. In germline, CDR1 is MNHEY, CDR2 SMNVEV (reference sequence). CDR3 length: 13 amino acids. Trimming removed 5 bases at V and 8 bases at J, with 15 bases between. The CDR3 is CASSPGARRGYTF. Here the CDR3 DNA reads TGTGCCAGCAGTCCCGGCGCCCGGCGGGGCTACACCTTC.

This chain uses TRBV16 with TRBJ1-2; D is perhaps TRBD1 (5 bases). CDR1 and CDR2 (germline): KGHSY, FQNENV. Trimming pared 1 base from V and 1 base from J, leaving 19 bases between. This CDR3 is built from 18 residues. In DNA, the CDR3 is TGTGCCAGCAGCCAATTTTCCAGGGCGGGACCGGGTAACTATGGCTACACCTTC. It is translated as CASSQFSRAGPGNYGYTF.

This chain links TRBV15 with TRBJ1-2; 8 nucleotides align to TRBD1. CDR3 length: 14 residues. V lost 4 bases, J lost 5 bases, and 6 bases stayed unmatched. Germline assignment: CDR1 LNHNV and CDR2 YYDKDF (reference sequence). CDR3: CATSTGQGPYGYTF. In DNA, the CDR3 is TGTGCCACCAGCACCGGACAGGGCCCTTATGGCTACACCTTC.

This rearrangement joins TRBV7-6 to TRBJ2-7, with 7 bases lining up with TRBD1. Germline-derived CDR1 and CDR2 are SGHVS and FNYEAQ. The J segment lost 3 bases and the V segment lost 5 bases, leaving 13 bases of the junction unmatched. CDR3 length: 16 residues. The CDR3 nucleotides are TGTGCCAGCAGCGCAAACCGGGACAGACAAAACTACGAGCAGTACTTC. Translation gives CASSANRDRQNYEQYF.

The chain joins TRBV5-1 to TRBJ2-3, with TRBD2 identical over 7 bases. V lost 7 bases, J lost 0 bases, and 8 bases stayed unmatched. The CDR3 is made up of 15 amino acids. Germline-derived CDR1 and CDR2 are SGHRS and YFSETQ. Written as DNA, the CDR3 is TGCGCCAGCGCCCAAAGCGGGACTAGCACAGATACGCAGTATTTT. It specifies CASAQSGTSTDTQYF.

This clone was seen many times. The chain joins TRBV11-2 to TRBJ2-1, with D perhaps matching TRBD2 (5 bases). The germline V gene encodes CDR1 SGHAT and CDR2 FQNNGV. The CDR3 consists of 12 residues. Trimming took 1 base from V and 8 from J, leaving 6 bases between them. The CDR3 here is CASSLVRDEQFF. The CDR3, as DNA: TGTGCCAGCAGCTTAGTGCGGGATGAGCAGTTCTTC.

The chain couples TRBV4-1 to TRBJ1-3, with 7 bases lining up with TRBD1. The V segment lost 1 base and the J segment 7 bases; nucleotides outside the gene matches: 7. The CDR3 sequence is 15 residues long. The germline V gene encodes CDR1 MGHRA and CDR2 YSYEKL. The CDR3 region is CASSQVAGQVNTIYF. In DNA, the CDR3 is TGCGCCAGCAGCCAAGTCGCAGGACAGGTGAACACCATATATTTT.

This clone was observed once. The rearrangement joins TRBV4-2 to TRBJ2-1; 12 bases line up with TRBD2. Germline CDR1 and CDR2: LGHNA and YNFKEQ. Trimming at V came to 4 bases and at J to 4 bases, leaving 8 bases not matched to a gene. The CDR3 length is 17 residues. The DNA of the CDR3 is TGTGCCAGCAGCCCACACCTAGCGGGAGGGGCATACAATGAGCAGTTCTTC. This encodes CASSPHLAGGAYNEQFF.

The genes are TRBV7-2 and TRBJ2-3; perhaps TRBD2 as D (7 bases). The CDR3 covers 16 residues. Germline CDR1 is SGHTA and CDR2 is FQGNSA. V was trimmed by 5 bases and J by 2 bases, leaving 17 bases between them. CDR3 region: CASSPKGGGHTDTQYF. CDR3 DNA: TGTGCCAGCAGCCCAAAGGGGGGGGGACACACAGATACGCAGTATTTT. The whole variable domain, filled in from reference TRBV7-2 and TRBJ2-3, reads GAGVSQSPSNKVTEKGKDVELRCDPISGHTALYWYRQSLGQGLEFLIYFQGNSAPDKSGLPSDRFSAERTGGSVSTLTIQRTQQEDSAVYLCASSPKGGGHTDTQYFGPGTRLTVL.

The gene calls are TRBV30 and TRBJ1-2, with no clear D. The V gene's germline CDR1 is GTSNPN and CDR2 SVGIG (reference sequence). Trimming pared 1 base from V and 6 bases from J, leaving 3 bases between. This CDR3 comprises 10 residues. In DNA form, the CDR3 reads TGTGCCTGGAGTGCAGATGGCTACACCTTC. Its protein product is CAWSADGYTF.

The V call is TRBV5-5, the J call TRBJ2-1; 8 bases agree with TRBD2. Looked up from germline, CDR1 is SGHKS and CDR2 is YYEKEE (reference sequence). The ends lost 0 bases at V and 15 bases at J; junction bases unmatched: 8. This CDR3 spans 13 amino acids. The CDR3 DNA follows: TGTGCCAGCAGCTTGGAGCGGGAGACTAGTGGGTTCTTC. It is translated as CASSLERETSGFF.

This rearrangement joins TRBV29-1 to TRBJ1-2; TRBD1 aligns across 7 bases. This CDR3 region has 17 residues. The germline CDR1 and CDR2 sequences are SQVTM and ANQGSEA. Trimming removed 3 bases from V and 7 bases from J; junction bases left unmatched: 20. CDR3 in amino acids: CSVESTGTATALRGYTF. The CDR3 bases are TGCAGCGTTGAGTCGACAGGGACTGCAACTGCCCTTCGTGGCTACACCTTC.

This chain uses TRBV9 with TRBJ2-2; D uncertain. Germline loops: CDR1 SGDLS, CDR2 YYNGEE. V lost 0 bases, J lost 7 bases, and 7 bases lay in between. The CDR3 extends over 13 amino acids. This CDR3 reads CASSVVSGGELFF. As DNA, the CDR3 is TGTGCCAGCAGCGTAGTTTCAGGCGGGGAGCTGTTTTTT.

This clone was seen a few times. This CDR3 is CASKSGGSTPLEAFF. The CDR3 bases are TGTGCCAGCAAGAGCGGCGGGTCCACACCCCTTGAAGCTTTCTTT. V gene TRBV6-6 combines with J gene TRBJ1-1; no reliable D call. Trimming pared 7 bases from V and 7 bases from J, leaving 22 bases between. The CDR3 consists of 15 residues. CDR1 MNHNY and CDR2 SVGAGI come from the germline V gene (reference sequence).